This TCR beta chain comes out of a study of somatic mutations in cytotoxic T cells in rheumatoid arthritis. Study overall: Some V beta antibody-stained T-cell populations were flow-sorted at nearly 100% purity, including V beta1+ cells sequenced for TCRB.

For this clone: The antigen is not known.

Source study methods: Patient CD8+ clones larger than 1% rarely matched published virus-specific TCRB sequences. Clones were read by immunoSEQ multiplex PCR, and TCRdb kept only the in-frame ones, dropping some. V, J and clone size are those of that table, while D and trimming were read from the DNA. The sample has 21,000 or so clones; approximately 80% are singletons. General study results and limits: The study found no significant difference in CD8+ T-cell clonality between rheumatoid arthritis patients and age-matched healthy controls. The top CD8+ clone topped 20% of CD8+ cells in about an eighth of the roughly 60 patients.

Per the germline V gene, CDR1 is SEHNR and CDR2 is FQNEAQ (reference sequence). The CDR3 is made up of 15 amino acids. The V end was cut by 5 bases, the J end by 0 bases, with 11 bases between. The clonotype comes from an adult with rheumatoid arthritis. The sample taken for sequencing was CD8+ T cells sorted from blood. The J gene is TRBJ2-4, the V gene TRBV7-9; D unresolved. CDR3 in amino acids: CASSPDILAKNIQYF. The DNA of the CDR3 is TGTGCCAGCAGCCCGGATATACTAGCCAAAAACATTCAGTACTTC. Supplemented by reference TRBV7-9 and TRBJ2-4, the full variable domain reads DTGVSQNPRHKITKRGQNVTFRCDPISEHNRLYWYRQTLGQGPEFLTYFQNEAQLEKSRLLSDRFSAERPKGSFSTLEIQRTEQGDSAMYLCASSPDILAKNIQYFGAGTRLSVL.